Listed below are T cell receptor beta chains from one sample, sequenced in a study of blood T cell repertoires in COVID-19. Generated by immunoSEQ multiplex PCR, the TCRdb table keeps only in-frame clones and is missing some. The data contain roughly 200,000 clones, more than 80% of them singletons. The sample comprised peripheral blood. Receptors were obtained from a woman in her 30s with COVID-19, enrolled during active disease. The CDR3 runs from the conserved cysteine through the conserved F or W. D genes are given only for firm matches. Rows give clone size only sometimes, using once, few, many, or a class for an expanded clone.

v_gene	d_gene	j_gene	abundance	CDR3nt	CDR3aa
TRBV7-3	-	TRBJ2-2	-	TGTGCCAGCAGCCCGACTGCCCTCAGGGGAGCGGCCGGGGAGCTGTTTTTT	CASSPTALRGAAGELFF
TRBV7-3	-	TRBJ1-1	-	TGTGCCAGCAGCTTAGTGAGCGGCACTGAAGCTTTCTTT	CASSLVSGTEAFF
TRBV30	-	TRBJ1-4	once	TGTGCCTGGAGCGCCCGGGATCTCTTACGTGAAAAACTGTTTTTT	CAWSARDLLREKLFF
TRBV6-5	-	TRBJ2-7	many	TGTGCCATCCGGGGACACACGCCGGAGTCAAGGGAGCAGTACTTC	CAIRGHTPESREQYF
TRBV10-1	-	TRBJ1-1	-	TGCGCCAGCAGTGATTTTGCAGGGCTGTTAGCTTTCTTT	CASSDFAGLLAFF
TRBV6-4	-	TRBJ1-6	-	TGTGCCAGCAGTGCGGACTATGGGAGTTCACCCCTCCACTTT	CASSADYGSSPLHF
TRBV5-1	-	TRBJ1-3	-	TGCGCCAGCAGCCCCCGGTCGCCTCCTGTCTCTGGAAACACCATATATTTT	CASSPRSPPVSGNTIYF
TRBV27	TRBD1	TRBJ1-2	few	TGTGCCAGCAGTCCGCGGGGGACAGGGTCTCGAGCTAACTATGGCTACACCTTC	CASSPRGTGSRANYGYTF
TRBV7-8	-	TRBJ1-3	-	TGTGCCAGCAGCTTATATAACCCGGCAGGGCGTTCTGGAAACACCATATATTTT	CASSLYNPAGRSGNTIYF
TRBV3-1/TRBV3-2	TRBD1	TRBJ1-4	-	TGTGCCAGCAGGTACAGGGGTAATGAAAAACTGTTTTTT	CASRYRGNEKLFF
TRBV19	TRBD1	TRBJ1-1	-	TGTGCCAGTAGTCCGAAGGACAGGGTCAGTACTGAAGCTTTCTTT	CASSPKDRVSTEAFF
TRBV10-2	TRBD1	TRBJ1-4	-	TGCGCCAGCAGTGACTGGGACAGGGCCGAAAAACTGTTTTTT	CASSDWDRAEKLFF
TRBV6-2/TRBV6-3	-	TRBJ1-3	-	TGTGCCAGCAGTAAGCGGCAGAGTGGAAACACCATATATTTT	CASSKRQSGNTIYF
TRBV27	TRBD1	TRBJ1-4	-	TGTGCCAGCAGACGACAGGGGGATGAAAAACTGTTTTTT	CASRRQGDEKLFF
TRBV15	TRBD1	TRBJ2-7	-	TGTGCCACCAGCGCGGGACAGGGTATCCTGGGGCAGTACTTC	CATSAGQGILGQYF
TRBV6-2/TRBV6-3	TRBD1	TRBJ2-6	-	TGTGCCAGCAGTTACCGCGACAGGGTAGACAGTGGGGCCAACGTCCTGACTTTC	CASSYRDRVDSGANVLTF
TRBV15	-	TRBJ2-2	-	TGTGCCACCAGCAGAGATCTAGCAGGGGCCGGGGAGCTGTTTTTT	CATSRDLAGAGELFF
TRBV5-1	-	TRBJ2-2	-	TGCGCCAGCACCTTCTCAGGGGCGAGCGGGGAGCTGTTTTTT	CASTFSGASGELFF
TRBV7-9	TRBD2	TRBJ2-5	-	TGTGCCAGCAGCTTCGGACTAGCGGGAGGCGAGACCCAGTACTTC	CASSFGLAGGETQYF
TRBV28	TRBD1	TRBJ1-5	-	TGTGCCAGCAGTTTTGACAGGGCTAATCAGCCCCAGCATTTT	CASSFDRANQPQHF
TRBV5-1	TRBD1	TRBJ1-2	many	TGCGCCAGCAGCCCCCGGGACAGGGATGGCTACACCTTC	CASSPRDRDGYTF
TRBV28	-	TRBJ2-7	-	TGTGCCAGCAGTTTTTTAGCAGGGACATCCTACGAGCAGTACTTC	CASSFLAGTSYEQYF
TRBV4-3	-	TRBJ1-3	-	TGCGCCAGCAGCCAAGCTTGGGGGCTGTCTGGAAACACCATATATTTT	CASSQAWGLSGNTIYF
TRBV18	-	TRBJ2-7	few	TGTGCCAGCTCACCACGGAGCACGACCTACGAGCAGTACTTC	CASSPRSTTYEQYF
TRBV5-4	-	TRBJ1-1	-	TGTGCCAGCAGCTTGAAGGGGTTTCCAGCTTTCTTT	CASSLKGFPAFF
TRBV30	-	TRBJ1-1	once	TGTGCCTGGAGTCGAGGAGCCAACACTGAAGCTTTCTTT	CAWSRGANTEAFF
TRBV4-3	TRBD2	TRBJ2-3	-	TGCGCCAGCAGCCAAGGAGCGAGCGGGAGCGATACAGATACGCAGTATTTT	CASSQGASGSDTDTQYF
TRBV5-1	TRBD1	TRBJ2-4	-	TGCGCCAGCAGCTTGGCCGGGACAGGGCTAGTGGTGGGAGAGCTAGCCAAAAACATTCAGTACTTC	CASSLAGTGLVVGELAKNIQYF
TRBV27	TRBD1	TRBJ1-3	-	TGTGCCAGCAGTTTGCTTACAGGGGGTTCTGGAAACACCATATATTTT	CASSLLTGGSGNTIYF
TRBV7-8	-	TRBJ1-2	-	TGTGCCAGCAGCTTATCCACTTGGTCCTATGGCTACACCTTC	CASSLSTWSYGYTF
TRBV14	-	TRBJ2-2	-	TGTGCCAGCAGCCCGTTTACCGGGGAGCTGTTTTTT	CASSPFTGELFF
TRBV23-1	TRBD1	TRBJ1-5	-	TGCGCCAGCAGCCGCTCAGGGGAGACAGGGTGGTATGGTCAGCCCCAGCATTTT	CASSRSGETGWYGQPQHF
TRBV28	-	TRBJ1-2	once	TGTGCCAGCAGTTTTGGAGGATCGATCTATGGCTACACCTTC	CASSFGGSIYGYTF
TRBV5-1	TRBD1	TRBJ2-5	-	TGCGCCAGCAGCTTGACGGGACAGGGGGAGACCCAGTACTTC	CASSLTGQGETQYF
TRBV18	-	TRBJ1-1	few	TGTGCCAGCTCACCGGAGATGAGCACTGAAGCTTTCTTT	CASSPEMSTEAFF
TRBV9	TRBD2	TRBJ2-7	once	TGTGCCAGCAGCCCTTTGGCTAGCGGGGGAGCCTACGAGCAGTACTTC	CASSPLASGGAYEQYF
TRBV27	-	TRBJ2-5	-	TGTGCCAGCACCAGGGACGGTCGTCGGGGGGAGACCCAGTACTTC	CASTRDGRRGETQYF
TRBV2	-	TRBJ1-2	-	TGTGCCAGCAGTCCGGGACCTTGGGAGGATGGCTACACCTTC	CASSPGPWEDGYTF
TRBV5-6	TRBD1	TRBJ2-7	-	TGTGCCAGCAGCTTCTCAAACACAGGGGCCGAGCAGTACTTC	CASSFSNTGAEQYF
TRBV7-2	TRBD1	TRBJ1-2	-	TGTGCCAGCAGCATCCGACAGGGGGCTTTTGGCTACACCTTC	CASSIRQGAFGYTF
TRBV9	TRBD2	TRBJ2-1	-	TGTGCCAGCAGCCCGGGGACTAGCGGGGAGCAGTTCTTC	CASSPGTSGEQFF
TRBV5-1	TRBD2	TRBJ2-1	-	TGCGCCAGCAGCTTAGGGACTAGCGTGGTGAATGAGCAGTTCTTC	CASSLGTSVVNEQFF